This TCR beta chain was retrieved from a study of cytomegalovirus exposure and HLA in healthy donors. The PCR ran on 60 Vbeta and 13 Jbeta primers. The assay was immunoSEQ multiplex PCR, and TCRdb's table has in-frame clones only and misses some. The sample shows 150,000 to 200,000 clones, around 80% of them seen only once. This CDR3 is built from 17 residues. Per germline, CDR1 SGHRS and CDR2 YFSETQ. V was pared by 0 bases and J by 5 bases, with 21 bases between. About this clone itself: The antigen remains unidentified.

Overall study results and limits: CMV serostatus stood as the only immune exposure information on hand. Rare TCR sequences dominated, though some public TCRs recurred in many donors. Productive status was seen about 87% or about 30% of the time for most TCR beta V segments in an earlier analysis.

The sequencing sample was made of PBMCs. V and J are TRBV5-1 and TRBJ2-7; tentatively, D is TRBD1 (6 bases). The receptor was isolated from a woman in her 30s in good health and CMV-seronegative. This CDR3 reads CASSLEPIPGAPNEQYF. The DNA for the CDR3 is TGCGCCAGCAGCTTGGAACCCATACCAGGGGCCCCTAACGAGCAGTACTTC.